The clone carrying this TCR beta chain was seen only once. Libraries were prepared by immunoSEQ multiplex PCR; TCRdb keeps only in-frame clonotypes and omits some of them. The profile covers about 260,000 clones, with approximately 90% appearing a single time and 0.85% to 0.95% taken by the ten largest. Residents of 24 US areas, aged roughly 18 to 95 years, made up the participants. The CDR3 is 12 amino acids. The V end was cut by 2 bases, the J end by 4 bases, with 5 bases between. Germline V gives CDR1 SNHLY, CDR2 FYNNEI. This entry is derived from a study of blood T cell repertoires in COVID-19. The TCR originated in a man aged 50 to 60 who had been exposed to COVID-19. The J gene is TRBJ2-5, the V gene TRBV2; D is perhaps TRBD1 (5 bases). Sequencing was done on a sample of PBMCs or T cells enriched from blood (not recorded which). The CDR3 DNA sequence: TGTGCCAGCAGTGAAACAGGAGAGACCCAGTACTTC. Amino acids: CASSETGETQYF.